One TCR beta chain is described in this entry. The target antigen is unknown. Measured with immunoSEQ multiplex PCR; TCRdb has only the in-frame clones, and not every one. Among under 40,000 clones listed, 85% to 90% were seen once. Germline V gene lookup returns CDR1 LGHDT and CDR2 YNNKEL (reference sequence). This CDR3 is 13 amino acids long. V dropped 1 base and J dropped 6 bases, with 9 bases sitting between them. This entry belongs to a study of T cell responses to AZD1222 COVID-19 vaccine. Study results and caveats: Vaccine-associated CD4 TCRs spanned spike, dominant at 160-218 and 743-854. Donors were largely white British and mainly female; clonal diversity was possibly underestimated.

The receptor's source is an adult in good health. V and J are TRBV3-1 (or the pseudogene TRBV3-2) and TRBJ1-2; D gene ambiguous. Sequenced material: peripheral blood, taken on day 0 of AZD1222 vaccination. The CDR3 region has the DNA TGTGCCAGCAGCCAAGGCAGACGAAATGGCTACACCTTC. It codes for CASSQGRRNGYTF.